These 5 T cell receptor beta chains originate from one sample sequenced in a study of shared clonotypes between healthy human individuals. Sequencing was performed with immunoSEQ multiplex PCR; in TCRdb, only in-frame clones are kept and a portion is missing. Of about 2.4 million clones listed, approximately 93% are singletons. Sequenced sample: naive CD4+ T cells from PBMCs. The subset here: CD45RA+ positively selected. These receptors all stem from a man aged 18 to 30 in good health. Some clones in this sample may be carry-over from other donors' samples.

The chain is built from TRBV28 and TRBJ2-1; TRBD2 matches 14 bases. The CDR3 covers 16 residues. J was trimmed by 10 bases and V by 6 bases; bases with no gene match: 11. Germline V lookup: CDR1 MDHEN, CDR2 SYDVKM. The CDR3 region has the DNA TGTGCCAGCAGGGCTTTTCCGGGACTAGCGGGAGAGGAGCAGTTCTTC. It yields the protein CASRAFPGLAGEEQFF.

The chain links TRBV6-5 to TRBJ1-5; tentative D call: TRBD1 (5 bases). CDR1 is MNHEY, CDR2 SVGAGI, per germline. The CDR3 extends over 13 amino acids. V dropped 9 bases and J dropped 2 bases, with 11 bases sitting between them. CDR3 amino acids: CASAGSGNQPQHF. In DNA, the CDR3 is TGTGCCAGTGCAGGGAGTGGCAATCAGCCCCAGCATTTT.

The chain has TRBV5-1 and TRBJ2-5; 15 nucleotides line up with TRBD2. Germline V gene sequence: CDR1 SGHRS, CDR2 YFSETQ. Trimming removed 4 bases from V and 1 base from J; junction bases left unmatched: 8. CDR3 length: 18 amino acids. The CDR3 sequence is CASSHGLAGGRGQETQYF. CDR3 sequence (DNA): TGCGCCAGCAGCCACGGACTAGCGGGAGGGAGGGGCCAAGAGACCCAGTACTTC. The full variable domain, its missing parts supplied by reference TRBV5-1 and TRBJ2-5, is KAGVTQTPRYLIKTRGQQVTLSCSPISGHRSVSWYQQTPGQGLQFLFEYFSETQRNKGNFPGRFSGRQFSNSRSEMNVSTLELGDSALYLCASSHGLAGGRGQETQYFGPGTRLLVL.

The genes are TRBV6-1 and TRBJ1-1, with unresolved D. V was pared by 7 bases and J by 3 bases, with 9 bases between. CDR3 length: 12 amino acids. The germline gives CDR1 MNHNS, CDR2 SASEGT. CDR3 coding DNA: TGTGCCAGCACGGCCGTCTACACTGAAGCTTTCTTT. Encoded protein: CASTAVYTEAFF.

This chain connects TRBV9 to TRBJ2-4, with 11 bases lining up with TRBD1. Germline assignment: CDR1 SGDLS and CDR2 YYNGEE. V dropped 3 bases and J dropped 16; count of bases not matched to a gene: 12. The CDR3 contains 14 residues. The CDR3 region has the DNA TGTGCCAGCAGCGCCTATGGACAGGGGGCCCCCTCCTACTTC. Protein: CASSAYGQGAPSYF.